The 32 T cell receptor beta chains below all came from one sample that was sequenced in a study of monozygotic twins with inflammatory bowel disease. One entry per CDR3 protein, without DNA, is what TCRdb gives after re-calling the 5' RACE reads. This sample carries some 100,000 distinct CDR3 sequences, with around 12% going to the ten biggest clones. The specimen sequenced was blood. The receptors originated from a human donor with ulcerative colitis or Crohn's disease, or a healthy co-twin of an affected twin (not recorded which).

The CDR3 spells CASSLGYRGRVTGELFF. The gene calls are TRBV7-2 and TRBJ2-2; checking the TCRdb D call of TRBD1 is not possible without DNA. This CDR3 has 17 residues. Germline V gives CDR1 SGHTA, CDR2 FQGNSA.

The rearrangement uses TRBV7-6 and TRBJ2-7. Looked up from germline, CDR1 is SGHVS and CDR2 is FNYEAQ. This CDR3 region has 16 residues. The CDR3 spells CASSSTDFPSSYEQYF.

The chain uses TRBV7-2 and TRBJ2-5; TCRdb indicates TRBD2, and absent DNA this call remains unverified. This CDR3 comprises 17 residues. From germline, CDR1 is SGHTA and CDR2 FQGNSA. The CDR3 sequence: CASSLGLAGAGVETQYF.

The chain uses TRBV5-6 and TRBJ1-2. The CDR3 runs to 11 residues. Germline lookup yields CDR1 SGHDT and CDR2 YYEEEE. CDR3 sequence reads: CASSLFDGYTF.

The chain joins TRBV20-1 to TRBJ1-2. The V gene's germline CDR1 is DFQATT and CDR2 SNEGSKA (reference sequence). The CDR3 is 13 amino acids. This CDR3 reads CSAPRFFNYGYTF.

The V gene is TRBV7-3, the J gene TRBJ1-3; TCRdb's D call of TRBD1 is untestable without DNA. Germline-derived CDR1 and CDR2 are SGHTA and FQGTGA. The CDR3 runs to 14 residues. This chain's CDR3 is CASSPWGNRNTIYF.

The V and J genes are TRBV12-3 or TRBV12-4 and TRBJ1-2. CDR3 length equals 13 residues. The CDR3 loop reads CASSLDNFYGYTF.

This chain links TRBV7-2 with TRBJ1-5. CDR3 size: 16 residues. Germline values: CDR1 SGHTA, CDR2 FQGNSA. The CDR3: CASSLELAGSNQPQHF.

This chain links TRBV7-6 with TRBJ1-4; lacking DNA, the TRBD1 call made by TCRdb goes unchecked. The CDR3 totals 14 residues. Germline CDR1 reads SGHVS; CDR2 reads FNYEAQ. The CDR3: CASSPTGTAEKLFF.

V usage is TRBV20-1 and J usage is TRBJ1-1; TCRdb's D call, TRBD1, is unchecked because there is no DNA. The CDR3 extends over 14 amino acids. Germline V gene data show CDR1 as DFQATT and CDR2 as SNEGSKA (reference sequence). CDR3 residues: CSANPGGGFTEAFF.

The gene calls are TRBV5-1 and TRBJ2-7. The CDR3 has 14 residues. CDR1 and CDR2 (germline): SGHRS, YFSETQ. The CDR3: CASSLVGGSYEQYF.

CDR3 region: CASSYNVAGDTQYF. The gene calls are TRBV6-5 and TRBJ2-3; TCRdb lists TRBD1, though no DNA is available to test this call. This CDR3 spans 14 amino acids. Germline values: CDR1 MNHEY, CDR2 SVGAGI.

The chain recombines TRBV6-6 with TRBJ2-1; the TCRdb call, TRBD2, lacks DNA for checking. The CDR3 totals 12 residues. Germline V gene sequence: CDR1 MNHNY, CDR2 SVGAGI (reference sequence). The CDR3 is CASSPAWGEQFF.

The chain employs TRBV7-6 and TRBJ1-3. This CDR3 has 13 amino acids. CDR1 is SGHVS and CDR2 is FNYEAQ in the germline V gene. The CDR3 here is CASSLEEGNTIYF.

Here the CDR3 reads CATPGPTEAFF. The gene calls are TRBV19 and TRBJ1-1. This CDR3 is built from 11 residues. Germline lookup yields CDR1 LNHDA and CDR2 SQIVND (reference sequence).

The V call is TRBV7-8, the J call TRBJ1-1; TCRdb indicates TRBD1, and absent DNA this call remains unverified. The CDR3 extends over 12 amino acids. Germline V CDR1 and CDR2: SGHVS, FQNEAQ. This CDR3 is CASSLTRGVGFF.

The chain recombines TRBV7-8 with TRBJ1-2; checking the TCRdb D call of TRBD1 is not possible without DNA. CDR3 length: 16 amino acids. CDR1 is SGHVS and CDR2 is FQNEAQ in the germline V gene. CDR3 residues: CASSLALRTGEYGYTF.

This chain uses TRBV5-1 with TRBJ2-2; the TRBD1 assignment by TCRdb is unverifiable without DNA. This CDR3 region has 16 residues. Germline V gene data show CDR1 as SGHRS and CDR2 as YFSETQ. The CDR3 sequence is CASSLDPGSSTGELFF. The complete variable domain, with remaining parts taken from reference TRBV5-1 and TRBJ2-2, reads KAGVTQTPRYLIKTRGQQVTLSCSPISGHRSVSWYQQTPGQGLQFLFEYFSETQRNKGNFPGRFSGRQFSNSRSEMNVSTLELGDSALYLCASSLDPGSSTGELFFGEGSRLTVL.

The chain couples TRBV5-1 to TRBJ2-1; no DNA is available, so the TRBD2 call from TCRdb remains unchecked. CDR3 length equals 20 residues. The V gene's germline CDR1 is SGHRS and CDR2 YFSETQ. CDR3 in amino acids: CASSGQVGLAAESSYNEQFF. The full variable domain, in which reference TRBV5-1 and TRBJ2-1 provide the parts outside the CDR3, is KAGVTQTPRYLIKTRGQQVTLSCSPISGHRSVSWYQQTPGQGLQFLFEYFSETQRNKGNFPGRFSGRQFSNSRSEMNVSTLELGDSALYLCASSGQVGLAAESSYNEQFFGPGTRLTVL.

The chain has TRBV10-3 and TRBJ1-1; no DNA is available, so the TRBD1 call from TCRdb remains unchecked. The CDR3 is made up of 13 amino acids. Germline V gives CDR1 ENHRY, CDR2 SYGVKD. CDR3 region: CATRDTLNTEAFF.

This chain links TRBV20-1 with TRBJ2-1; as DNA is missing, the TRBD2 call by TCRdb cannot be tested. The CDR3 extends over 14 amino acids. CDR1 is DFQATT, CDR2 SNEGSKA, per germline (reference sequence). CDR3 residues: CSAAKRGDNNEQFF.

The chain links TRBV25-1 to TRBJ2-1; without DNA, the TCRdb call of TRBD1 cannot be checked. This CDR3 has 14 residues. Germline-derived CDR1 and CDR2 are MGHDK and SYGVNS. CDR3 sequence: CASSEVGGRNEQFF. The full variable domain, rest sourced from reference TRBV25-1 and TRBJ2-1, is EADIYQTPRYLVIGTGKKITLECSQTMGHDKMYWYQQDPGMELHLIHYSYGVNSTEKGDLSSESTVSRIRTEHFPLTLESARPSHTSQYLCASSEVGGRNEQFFGPGTRLTVL.

The CDR3: CASRRDRGFQPQHF. The J gene is TRBJ1-5, the V gene TRBV28; TCRdb returns TRBD1, unconfirmable since there is no DNA. Germline V CDR1 and CDR2: MDHEN, SYDVKM. The CDR3 covers 14 residues.

CDR3 amino acids: CAITGALTAGYTF. The chain carries TRBV10-3 and TRBJ1-2; TCRdb's D call of TRBD1 is untestable without DNA. This CDR3 region has 13 residues. The germline CDR1 and CDR2 sequences are ENHRY and SYGVKD.

The chain couples TRBV28 to TRBJ1-1; as DNA is missing, the TRBD1 call by TCRdb cannot be tested. The length of the CDR3 is 14 residues. Germline CDR1 MDHEN, CDR2 SYDVKM. The CDR3 protein is CASSIDRRNTEAFF.

This chain links TRBV7-6 with TRBJ2-7; TCRdb names TRBD1, which stays unverified in the absence of DNA. Per germline, CDR1 SGHVS and CDR2 FNYEAQ. The CDR3 extends over 17 amino acids. CDR3 residues: CASSQRGGGIQSYEQYF.

The rearrangement joins TRBV7-6 to TRBJ2-5; the D call from TCRdb, TRBD2, cannot be confirmed without DNA. Germline assignment: CDR1 SGHVS and CDR2 FNYEAQ. CDR3 length: 13 residues. This chain's CDR3 is CASSLGLEETQYF. The variable domain in full, completed from reference TRBV7-6 and TRBJ2-5, reads GAGVSQSPRYKVTKRGQDVALRCDPISGHVSLYWYRQALGQGPEFLTYFNYEAQQDKSGLPNDRFSAERPEGSISTLTIQRTEQRDSAMYRCASSLGLEETQYFGPGTRLLVL.

J is TRBJ2-1 and V is TRBV5-1. From germline, CDR1 is SGHRS and CDR2 YFSETQ. The CDR3 sequence is 13 residues long. CDR3 amino acids: CARDGGSYNEQFF.

The gene calls are TRBV7-9 and TRBJ2-5; TCRdb calls TRBD1, which cannot be checked without DNA. Germline V CDR1 and CDR2: SEHNR, FQNEAQ (reference sequence). The CDR3 is 13 amino acids. CDR3 loop: CASSWGIEETQYF.

J is TRBJ2-6 and V is TRBV5-1. The CDR3 runs 15 residues. Germline V gene data show CDR1 as SGHRS and CDR2 as YFSETQ. This CDR3 reads CASSPMSSGANVLTF. The variable domain in full, with the rest retrieved from reference TRBV5-1 and TRBJ2-6, is KAGVTQTPRYLIKTRGQQVTLSCSPISGHRSVSWYQQTPGQGLQFLFEYFSETQRNKGNFPGRFSGRQFSNSRSEMNVSTLELGDSALYLCASSPMSSGANVLTFGAGSRLTVL.

The V gene is TRBV5-1, the J gene TRBJ2-7. The CDR3 runs to 15 residues. The germline gives CDR1 SGHRS, CDR2 YFSETQ. The CDR3 loop reads CASSLGSGDSYEQYF. The full variable domain, in which reference TRBV5-1 and TRBJ2-7 provide the parts outside the CDR3, is KAGVTQTPRYLIKTRGQQVTLSCSPISGHRSVSWYQQTPGQGLQFLFEYFSETQRNKGNFPGRFSGRQFSNSRSEMNVSTLELGDSALYLCASSLGSGDSYEQYFGPGTRLTVT.

The chain has TRBV11-2 and TRBJ1-6. The CDR3 runs to 15 residues. Germline-derived CDR1 and CDR2 are SGHAT and FQNNGV. The CDR3 sequence is CASSYARRYNSPLHF. The variable domain in full, with the rest retrieved from reference TRBV11-2 and TRBJ1-6, is EAGVAQSPRYKIIEKRQSVAFWCNPISGHATLYWYQQILGQGPKLLIQFQNNGVVDDSQLPKDRFSAERLKGVDSTLKIQPAKLEDSAVYLCASSYARRYNSPLHFGNGTRLTVT.